Included here is one T cell receptor (beta chain) sequence, with context. The data were obtained in a study of blood T cell repertoires in COVID-19. Study summary: Samples taken during acute and convalescent COVID-19 were collected in the United States, Italy and Spain.

The junction had 14 bases not matched to a gene; V was cut back by 2 bases and J by 4 bases. The CDR3 totals 17 residues. Germline lookup yields CDR1 SGHRS and CDR2 YFSETQ. The assay was immunoSEQ multiplex PCR, and TCRdb's table has in-frame clones only and misses some. The sample lists 490,000 or so clones, 70% to 90% seen once, with 8% to 9.5% in the top ten. Clinical histories supplied by participants themselves formed the basis of cohort assignment. Recovered status applied to Cohort 3 donors who had two consecutive negative PCRs. It also applied to those with clearance or with symptom resolution.

The chain recombines TRBV5-1 with TRBJ2-7; TRBD1 matches 8 bases. The sequencing input was PBMCs or T cells enriched from blood (not recorded which). The sequence derives from a woman aged 60-75 years who had recovered from COVID-19. The CDR3 sequence: CASSLTGGQGGPYEQYF. The DNA of the CDR3 is TGCGCCAGCAGCTTAACCGGTGGACAGGGAGGTCCATACGAGCAGTACTTC.